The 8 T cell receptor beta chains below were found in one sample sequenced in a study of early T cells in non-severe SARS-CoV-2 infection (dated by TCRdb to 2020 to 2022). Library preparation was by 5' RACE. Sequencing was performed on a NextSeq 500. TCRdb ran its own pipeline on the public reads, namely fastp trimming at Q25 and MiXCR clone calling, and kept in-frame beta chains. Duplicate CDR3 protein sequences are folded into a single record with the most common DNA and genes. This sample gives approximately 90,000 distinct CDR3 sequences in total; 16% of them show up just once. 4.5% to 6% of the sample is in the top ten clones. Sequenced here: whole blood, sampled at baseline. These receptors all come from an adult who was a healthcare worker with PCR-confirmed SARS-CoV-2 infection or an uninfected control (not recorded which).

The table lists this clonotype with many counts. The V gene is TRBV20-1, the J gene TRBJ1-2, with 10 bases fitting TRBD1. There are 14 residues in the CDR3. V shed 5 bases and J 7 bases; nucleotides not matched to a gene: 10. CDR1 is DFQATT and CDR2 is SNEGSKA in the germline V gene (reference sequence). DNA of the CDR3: TGCAGTGCTGCCCCGGGACAGGGGAGGGGTGGCTACACCTTC. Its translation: CSAAPGQGRGGYTF.

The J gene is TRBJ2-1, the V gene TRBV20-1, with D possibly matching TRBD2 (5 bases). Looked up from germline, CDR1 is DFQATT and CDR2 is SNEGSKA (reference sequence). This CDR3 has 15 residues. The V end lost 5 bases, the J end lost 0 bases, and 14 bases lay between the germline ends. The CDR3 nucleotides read TGCAGTGCTTCTAGCCCCTCGAGCTCCTACAATGAGCAGTTCTTC. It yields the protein CSASSPSSSYNEQFF.

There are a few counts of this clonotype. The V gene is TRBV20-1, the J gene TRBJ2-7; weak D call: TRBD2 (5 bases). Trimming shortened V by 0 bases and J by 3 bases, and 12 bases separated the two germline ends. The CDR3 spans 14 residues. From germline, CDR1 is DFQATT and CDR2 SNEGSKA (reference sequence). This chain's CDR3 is CSARDQEDFYEQYF. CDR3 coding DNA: TGCAGTGCTAGAGATCAGGAGGATTTCTACGAGCAGTACTTC.

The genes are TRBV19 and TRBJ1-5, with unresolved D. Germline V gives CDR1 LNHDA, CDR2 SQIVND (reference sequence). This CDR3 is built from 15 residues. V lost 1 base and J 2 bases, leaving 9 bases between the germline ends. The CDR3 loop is CASSIGTSRNQPQHF. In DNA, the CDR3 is TGTGCCAGTAGTATAGGCACCTCTCGCAATCAGCCCCAGCATTTT.

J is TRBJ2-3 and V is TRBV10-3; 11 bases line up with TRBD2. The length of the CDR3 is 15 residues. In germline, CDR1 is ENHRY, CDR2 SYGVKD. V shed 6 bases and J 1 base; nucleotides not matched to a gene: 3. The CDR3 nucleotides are TGTGCCATCAGCGAGACTAGCGGGGGCACAGATACGCAGTATTTT. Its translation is CAISETSGGTDTQYF.

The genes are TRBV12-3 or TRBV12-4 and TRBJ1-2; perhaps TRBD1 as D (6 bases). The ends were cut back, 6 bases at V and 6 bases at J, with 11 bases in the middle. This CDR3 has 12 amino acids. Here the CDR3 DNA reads TGTGCCAGCAGGGGACATCCTGATGGCTACACCTTC. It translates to CASRGHPDGYTF.

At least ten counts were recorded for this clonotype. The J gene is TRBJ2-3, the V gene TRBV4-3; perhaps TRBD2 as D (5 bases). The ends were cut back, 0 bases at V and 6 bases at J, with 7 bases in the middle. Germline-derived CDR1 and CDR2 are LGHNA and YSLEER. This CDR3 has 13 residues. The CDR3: CASSQDRRDTQYF. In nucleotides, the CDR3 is TGCGCCAGCAGCCAAGATCGGAGGGATACGCAGTATTTT.

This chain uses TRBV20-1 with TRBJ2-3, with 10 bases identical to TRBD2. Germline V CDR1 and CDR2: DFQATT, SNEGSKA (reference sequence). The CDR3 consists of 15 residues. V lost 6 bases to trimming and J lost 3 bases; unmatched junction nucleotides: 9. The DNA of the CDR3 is TGCAGTGCAATTTCTAGCGGGAGAAGTACAGATACGCAGTATTTT. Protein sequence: CSAISSGRSTDTQYF.